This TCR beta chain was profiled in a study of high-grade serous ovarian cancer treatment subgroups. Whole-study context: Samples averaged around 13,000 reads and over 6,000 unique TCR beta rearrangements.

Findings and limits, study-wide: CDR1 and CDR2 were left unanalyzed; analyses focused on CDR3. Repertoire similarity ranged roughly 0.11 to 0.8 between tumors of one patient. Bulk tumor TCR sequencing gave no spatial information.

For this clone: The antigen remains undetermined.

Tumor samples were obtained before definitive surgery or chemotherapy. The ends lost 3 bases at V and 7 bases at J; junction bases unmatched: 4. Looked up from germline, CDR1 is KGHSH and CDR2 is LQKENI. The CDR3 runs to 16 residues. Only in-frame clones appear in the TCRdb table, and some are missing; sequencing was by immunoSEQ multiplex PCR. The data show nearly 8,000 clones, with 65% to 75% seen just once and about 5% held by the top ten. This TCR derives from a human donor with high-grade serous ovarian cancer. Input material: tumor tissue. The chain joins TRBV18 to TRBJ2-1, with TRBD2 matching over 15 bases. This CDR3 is CASSPRTSGRGNEQFF. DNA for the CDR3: TGTGCCAGCTCACCCCGGACTAGCGGGAGGGGGAATGAGCAGTTCTTC.